These 6 T cell receptor beta chains originate from one sample sequenced in a study of T cell repertoires in cytomegalovirus infection. TCRdb reanalysed the reads using MiXCR and keeps one entry per CDR3 protein. Counted here are a few hundred thousand distinct CDR3 sequences, approximately 15% occurring once; the ten biggest clones make up around 47%. Sequenced material: CD8+ T cells from PBMCs. The receptor set was obtained from a human donor in good health (CMV status not recorded). Some clones in this sample may be carry-over from other donors' samples.

This chain joins TRBV2 and TRBJ1-1; TRBD1 matches at 10 bases. Trimming removed 7 bases from V and 3 bases from J; junction bases left unmatched: 14. The CDR3 loop spans 17 amino acids. Germline V lookup: CDR1 SNHLY, CDR2 FYNNEI. CDR3 in amino acids: CASTETGGRDFYTEAFF. The CDR3 DNA reads TGTGCCAGCACCGAGACAGGGGGCAGGGATTTTTACACTGAAGCTTTCTTT. The variable domain in full, completed from reference TRBV2 and TRBJ1-1, reads EPEVTQTPSHQVTQMGQEVILRCVPISNHLYFYWYRQILGQKVEFLVSFYNNEISEKSEIFDDQFSVERPDGSNFTLKIRSTKLEDSAMYFCASTETGGRDFYTEAFFGQGTRLTVV.

The chain joins TRBV5-5 to TRBJ2-7; D is tentatively TRBD1 or TRBD2 (5 bases each). CDR3 length equals 16 residues. Germline CDR1 reads SGHKS; CDR2 reads YYEKEE (reference sequence). V gave up 3 bases and J gave up 3 bases, with 19 bases separating them. CDR3 residues: CASSSEAGTAIYEQYF. CDR3 DNA sequence: TGTGCCAGCAGCTCGGAGGCCGGGACGGCTATCTACGAGCAGTACTTC.

This clonotype was counted a few times. The genes are TRBV4-3 and TRBJ1-1; D possibly corresponds to TRBD1 (5 bases). The length of the CDR3 is 15 residues. Trimming took off 4 bases at V and 5 bases at J, with 17 bases between the two ends. Per the germline V gene, CDR1 is LGHNA and CDR2 is YSLEER. In DNA form, the CDR3 reads TGCGCCAGCAGCCGAACTACAGGAGGATGGACTGAAGCTTTCTTT. Encoded protein: CASSRTTGGWTEAFF.

A note on this clonotype: This may arise from a read error, as a much more abundant clone is one base away. The chain employs TRBV28 and TRBJ2-5; the match to TRBD2 covers 9 bases. CDR1 is MDHEN, CDR2 SYDVKM, per germline. V lost 10 bases, J lost 5 bases, and 11 bases stayed unmatched. The CDR3 has 14 residues. The CDR3 coding sequence is TGTGCCACCGAGGGCGGGGCGGGGGGGGAGACCCAGTACTTC. This translates into CATEGGAGGETQYF.

The chain joins TRBV20-1 to TRBJ1-1; D is ambiguous. The length of the CDR3 is 15 residues. The V gene lost 7 bases and the J gene lost 0 bases, with 18 bases spanning the gap. In germline, CDR1 is DFQATT, CDR2 SNEGSKA (reference sequence). CDR3 DNA: TGCAGTGGGAAAAAGGGAACGTTTGTGAACACTGAAGCTTTCTTT. Protein: CSGKKGTFVNTEAFF.

This chain links TRBV20-1 with TRBJ1-2; no reliable D call. V was trimmed by 8 bases and J by 4 bases, leaving 14 bases between them. Germline-derived CDR1 and CDR2 are DFQATT and SNEGSKA (reference sequence). This CDR3 is 12 amino acids long. CDR3 residues: CSRAEPGYGYTF. As DNA, the CDR3 is TGCAGTCGGGCCGAGCCGGGCTATGGCTACACCTTC.